The rows below give T cell receptor beta chains drawn from one sample of a study of cytomegalovirus exposure and HLA in healthy donors. Clones were sequenced by immunoSEQ multiplex PCR, and TCRdb holds only the in-frame ones, with some missing. Among about 110,000 clones listed, less than 80% were seen once. Sequences were obtained from PBMCs. Every receptor here comes from a woman in her 30s in good health and CMV-seronegative. CDR3s include the opening cysteine and the closing phenylalanine or tryptophan.

V	length	J	CDR3
TRBV28	17	TRBJ2-1	CASSPGGEAGGLNEQFF
TRBV7-7	13	TRBJ2-5	CASSLENAETQYF
TRBV7-9	16	TRBJ2-3	CASSEISAGETDTQYF
TRBV20-1	10	TRBJ1-2	CSARTVGYTF
TRBV5-1	16	TRBJ2-2	CASSRPGQGATGELFF
TRBV7-8	14	TRBJ2-4	CASSSTVAKNIQYF
TRBV5-1	14	TRBJ2-3	CASREVLVADTQYF
TRBV28	17	TRBJ1-5	CASILGGFSGSNQPQHF
TRBV7-3	15	TRBJ2-1	CASSALAGAGNEQFF
TRBV7-9	15	TRBJ1-4	CASSYSIRGNEKLFF
TRBV5-1	18	TRBJ1-2	CASSLVATGVLDADGYTF
TRBV19	11	TRBJ2-1	CASSRDTEQFF
TRBV7-9	13	TRBJ2-5	CASRGHNQETQYF
TRBV5-1	14	TRBJ1-2	CASSLEADSYGYTF
TRBV28	15	TRBJ1-5	CASSWTDRRPGPQHF
TRBV28	16	TRBJ2-7	CASSFFSSGSSYEQYF
TRBV7-3	13	TRBJ2-7	CASSLYRGTEQYF
TRBV19	16	TRBJ1-1	CASSNLNRDRDTEAFF
TRBV27	14	TRBJ2-7	CASTLAGGSYEQYF
TRBV7-8	17	TRBJ2-3	CASSLARTSGRPDTQYF
TRBV30	15	TRBJ1-4	CAWTGTGVSNEKLFF
TRBV19	14	TRBJ2-3	CASSNRPGGDTQYF
TRBV27	13	TRBJ2-3	CASTSGAGDTQYF
TRBV28	13	TRBJ1-2	CASSTGTGGGYTF
TRBV4-1	15	TRBJ1-5	CASSPRRGGEQPQHF
TRBV6-1	11	TRBJ1-2	CAGGQNYGYTF
TRBV7-6	16	TRBJ2-5	CASSLQGLAGQETQYF
TRBV18	15	TRBJ2-1	CASSPPSGTYNEQFF